Detailed here is one T cell receptor beta chain. Its antigen remains unidentified. This specimen belongs to a study of blood T cells in healthy people across ages. Notes on the study in general: Per million T cells, TCR beta diversity dropped about linearly as age rose. Nothing was known about donor CMV status, and this possibly confounded expanded clonotype changes.

Looked up from germline, CDR1 is MDHEN and CDR2 is SYDVKM. The CDR3 extends over 15 amino acids. V lost 3 bases and J lost 1, with 9 bases in between. Alongside a J-beta primer mix, a sample-barcoded 5' primer served in a second PCR lasting about 7 to 12 cycles. TCRdb used MiXCR to reprocess the 5' RACE reads, holding one entry per CDR3 protein. Among about 1.8 million distinct CDR3 sequences, approximately 50% were seen once, and the ten largest hold 2.1%. This chain links TRBV28 with TRBJ2-2; the D is unclear. This sequence was found in a woman in her 40s in good health. Sample: blood. This CDR3 reads CASSFDERNTGELFF. The CDR3 nucleotides read TGTGCCAGCAGTTTTGACGAGAGGAACACCGGGGAGCTGTTTTTT.